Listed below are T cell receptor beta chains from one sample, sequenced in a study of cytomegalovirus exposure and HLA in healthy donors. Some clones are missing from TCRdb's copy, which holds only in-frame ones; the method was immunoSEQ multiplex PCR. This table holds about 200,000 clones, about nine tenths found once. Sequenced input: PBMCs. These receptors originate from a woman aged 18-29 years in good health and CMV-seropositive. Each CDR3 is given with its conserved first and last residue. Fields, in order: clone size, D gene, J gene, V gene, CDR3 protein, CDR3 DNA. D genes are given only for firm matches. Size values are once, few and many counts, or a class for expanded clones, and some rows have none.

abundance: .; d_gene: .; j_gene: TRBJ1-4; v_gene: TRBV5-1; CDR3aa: CASSFLGGNEKLFF; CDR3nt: TGCGCCAGCAGCTTTTTGGGGGGGAATGAAAAACTGTTTTTT
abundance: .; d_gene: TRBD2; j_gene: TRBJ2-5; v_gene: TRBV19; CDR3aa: CASSIGLAGLEETQYF; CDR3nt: TGTGCCAGTAGTATAGGACTAGCGGGACTTGAAGAGACCCAGTACTTC
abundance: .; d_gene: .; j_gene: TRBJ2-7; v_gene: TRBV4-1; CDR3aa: CASSQESQDYEQYF; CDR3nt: TGCGCCAGCAGCCAAGAGAGTCAGGATTACGAGCAGTACTTC
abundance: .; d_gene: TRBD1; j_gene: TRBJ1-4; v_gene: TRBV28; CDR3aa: CASREGAREKLFF; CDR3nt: TGTGCCAGCAGAGAGGGGGCGCGGGAAAAACTGTTTTTT
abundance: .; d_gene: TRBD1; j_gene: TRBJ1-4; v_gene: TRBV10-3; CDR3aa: CAISDSPQGGDEKLFF; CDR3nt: TGTGCCATCAGTGACTCACCACAGGGGGGAGATGAAAAACTGTTTTTT
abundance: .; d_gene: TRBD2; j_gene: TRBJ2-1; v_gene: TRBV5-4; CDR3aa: CASSLAGASGRAREQFF; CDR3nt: TGTGCCAGCAGCTTGGCCGGAGCAAGCGGGAGGGCCCGGGAGCAGTTCTTC
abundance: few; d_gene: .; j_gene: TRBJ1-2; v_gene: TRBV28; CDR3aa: CASSSYRQANYGYTF; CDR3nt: TGTGCCAGCAGTTCGTACCGACAAGCTAACTATGGCTACACCTTC
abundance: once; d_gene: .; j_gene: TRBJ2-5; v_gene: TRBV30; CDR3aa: CAWSVPRGIPTQYF; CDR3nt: TGTGCCTGGAGTGTACCCCGGGGTATACCGACCCAGTACTTC
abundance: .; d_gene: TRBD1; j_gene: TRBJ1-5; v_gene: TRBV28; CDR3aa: CASSAPGGRGQPQHF; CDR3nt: TGTGCCAGCAGTGCTCCAGGGGGCCGGGGTCAGCCCCAGCATTTT
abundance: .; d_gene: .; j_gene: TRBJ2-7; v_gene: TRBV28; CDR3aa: CASSLYGQSAYEQYF; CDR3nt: TGTGCCAGCAGTTTATACGGTCAAAGCGCCTACGAGCAGTACTTC